The present T cell receptor beta chain was sequenced within a study of blood T cell repertoires in COVID-19. Measured with immunoSEQ multiplex PCR; TCRdb has only the in-frame clones, and not every one. The sample contains tens of thousands of clones, approximately 88% of which appear only once. V lost 0 bases and J 5 bases, leaving 20 bases between the germline ends. The CDR3 is 17 residues long. CDR1 is SGHRS and CDR2 is YFSETQ in the germline V gene. The sequenced material came from peripheral blood. The gene calls are TRBV5-1 and TRBJ2-5, with D tentatively TRBD1 (5 bases). This TCR was recovered from a man aged 80 or over with acute or convalescent COVID-19. CDR3 region: CASSLASRAGNSETQYF. DNA for the CDR3: TGCGCCAGCAGCTTGGCCTCGCGTGCAGGGAATTCGGAGACCCAGTACTTC.